This passage covers 6 T cell receptor beta chains from one sample sequenced in a study of OX40 agonist ivuxolimab in advanced cancers. Libraries were prepared by immunoSEQ multiplex PCR; TCRdb keeps only in-frame clonotypes and omits some of them. The table lists roughly 40,000 clones, roughly 92% of them singletons, with roughly 15% in the top ten. Material: CD4+ or CD8+ T cells sorted from blood, obtained in a trial of the OX40 agonist ivuxolimab. The receptor set was obtained from an adult with an advanced solid tumor such as melanoma, head and neck, liver or kidney cancer.

This clone is a singleton in its sample. The genes are TRBV5-6 and TRBJ2-1; 9 bases fit TRBD1. Germline-derived CDR1 and CDR2 are SGHDT and YYEEEE. After removal of 2 bases from V and 6 bases from J, the junction contained 12 bases not matched to a gene. CDR3 size: 17 residues. Written as DNA, the CDR3 is TGTGCCAGCAGCTTAACCCCCGGGACAGGGTATGTCAATGAGCAGTTCTTC. This gives the protein CASSLTPGTGYVNEQFF.

V and J are TRBV5-4 and TRBJ2-5, with 12 bases fitting TRBD2. There are 16 residues in the CDR3. Germline-derived CDR1 and CDR2 are SGHNT and YYREEE (reference sequence). The trim removed 2 bases at V and 4 bases at J, leaving 6 bases unmatched. The CDR3 reads CASSFGTSGLGETQYF. The CDR3 DNA follows: TGTGCCAGCAGCTTTGGGACTAGCGGGCTCGGAGAGACCCAGTACTTC.

This chain links TRBV2 with TRBJ1-2; D remains unclear. CDR3 size: 15 residues. CDR1 and CDR2 from the germline V gene are SNHLY and FYNNEI. The V end was cut by 5 bases, the J end by 8 bases, with 21 bases between. CDR3 in amino acids: CASSSNTLDATGYTF. The DNA of the CDR3 is TGTGCCAGCAGTTCAAATACCTTGGATGCGACGGGCTACACCTTC.

This chain joins TRBV28 and TRBJ2-7; D is possibly TRBD2 (5 bases). Between the trimmed V and J ends, which lost 6 bases and 3 bases, there was a span of 21 bases. From germline, CDR1 is MDHEN and CDR2 SYDVKM. The CDR3 length is 16 residues. The CDR3 coding sequence is TGTGCCAGCAGCTCCCACCCCTTGAGTCGGGGCTACGAGCAGTACTTC. Translation gives CASSSHPLSRGYEQYF.

This chain links TRBV5-4 with TRBJ2-7, with 11 nucleotides matching TRBD1. The CDR3 loop spans 16 amino acids. Trimming cost V 0 bases and J 2 bases; bases outside gene matches: 4. The germline V gene has CDR1 SGHNT and CDR2 YYREEE (reference sequence). CDR3 residues: CASSLVGQGVAYEQYF. The CDR3 DNA sequence: TGTGCCAGCAGCTTGGTGGGACAGGGGGTAGCCTACGAGCAGTACTTC.

The chain recombines TRBV27 with TRBJ1-1, with unresolved D. V was cut by 4 bases and J by 6 bases, with 9 bases left in between. This CDR3 spans 12 amino acids. CDR1 is MNHEY and CDR2 is SMNVEV in the germline V gene (reference sequence). The DNA for the CDR3 is TGTGCCAGCAGTTCTCTCCTAGCTGAAGCTTTCTTT. This codes for CASSSLLAEAFF.